The rows below give T cell receptor beta chains drawn from one sample of a study of shared T cell receptors in the human thymus. Using immunoSEQ multiplex PCR, the repertoire was profiled, and TCRdb retains in-frame clones only, with some absent. The data show over 60,000 clones, roughly 96% seen once. Source material: thymocytes. The receptor source for this set is a human donor. Both conserved end residues are part of each CDR3. Each record gives: clone size, V gene, D gene, J gene, CDR3 DNA, CDR3 protein. The D gene is left open where the match is weak. A row's size may be missing; if present it is once, few, many or a size class.

abundance: once; v_gene: TRBV4-1; d_gene: TRBD1; j_gene: TRBJ1-4; CDR3nt: TGCGCCAGCAGCCAAGATTCGGGGACAGGGAAGGATGAAAAACTGTTTTTT; CDR3aa: CASSQDSGTGKDEKLFF
abundance: .; v_gene: TRBV7-2; d_gene: TRBD1; j_gene: TRBJ2-7; CDR3nt: TGTGCGAGCACCCACCAGGACAGGGGCTTCTACGAGCAGTACTTC; CDR3aa: CASTHQDRGFYEQYF
abundance: .; v_gene: TRBV28; d_gene: .; j_gene: TRBJ1-1; CDR3nt: TGTGCCAGCAGTTTACCCCATCCAGGGAACACTGAAGCTTTCTTT; CDR3aa: CASSLPHPGNTEAFF
abundance: .; v_gene: TRBV9; d_gene: .; j_gene: TRBJ2-1; CDR3nt: TGTGCCAGCAGCGTAGATAGCAGTGAGGTCAATGAGCAGTTCTTC; CDR3aa: CASSVDSSEVNEQFF
abundance: .; v_gene: TRBV4-2; d_gene: .; j_gene: TRBJ1-5; CDR3nt: TGTGCCAGCAGCCGGGGGGAAGGGCCTAGCAATCAGCCCCAGCATTTT; CDR3aa: CASSRGEGPSNQPQHF
abundance: .; v_gene: TRBV21-1; d_gene: .; j_gene: TRBJ2-7; CDR3nt: TGTGCCAGCAGCAAAAAAATCCCACCCTTACACCCATCACCAATCATCTCCTACGAGCAGTACTTC; CDR3aa: CASSKKIPPLHPSPIISYEQYF
abundance: .; v_gene: TRBV4-2; d_gene: TRBD2; j_gene: TRBJ2-5; CDR3nt: TGTGCCAGCAGCCAAGGTGGAGCGGGGGGCCAAGAGACCCAGTACTTC; CDR3aa: CASSQGGAGGQETQYF
abundance: .; v_gene: TRBV6-5; d_gene: .; j_gene: TRBJ2-1; CDR3nt: TGTGCCAGCAGTTACTTGCTACCGGTCCCCTCCGGTGAGCAGTTCTTC; CDR3aa: CASSYLLPVPSGEQFF
abundance: .; v_gene: TRBV14; d_gene: .; j_gene: TRBJ2-5; CDR3nt: TGTGCCAGCAGCCAAGTTCGATCAGACGCGAACGGGGAGACCCAGTACTTC; CDR3aa: CASSQVRSDANGETQYF
abundance: .; v_gene: TRBV25-1; d_gene: TRBD2; j_gene: TRBJ2-1; CDR3nt: TGTGCCAGCAGGACGGCGGGGGGTGAGCAGTTCTTC; CDR3aa: CASRTAGGEQFF
abundance: .; v_gene: TRBV5-1; d_gene: .; j_gene: TRBJ2-2; CDR3nt: TGCGCCAGCAGCTTGGTCCCCGGGGAGCTGTTTTTT; CDR3aa: CASSLVPGELFF
abundance: .; v_gene: TRBV7-3; d_gene: .; j_gene: TRBJ2-3; CDR3nt: TGTGCCAGCAGCTTAAAAGATCGGCGGTCCCCCTTTGCAGATACGCAGTATTTT; CDR3aa: CASSLKDRRSPFADTQYF
abundance: .; v_gene: TRBV6-6; d_gene: .; j_gene: TRBJ1-2; CDR3nt: TGTGCCAGCAGGCCGGGACACCAACTCTTTAACTATGGCTACACCTTC; CDR3aa: CASRPGHQLFNYGYTF
abundance: .; v_gene: TRBV28; d_gene: .; j_gene: TRBJ1-1; CDR3nt: TGTGCCAGCAACCGCACCACCGGGACGCTGGTTGGCCCTGAAGCTTTCTTT; CDR3aa: CASNRTTGTLVGPEAFF
abundance: .; v_gene: TRBV6-5; d_gene: .; j_gene: TRBJ2-2; CDR3nt: TGTGCCAGCAGTTACCACAGGGACGGGGAGCTGTTTTTT; CDR3aa: CASSYHRDGELFF
abundance: .; v_gene: TRBV13; d_gene: TRBD2; j_gene: TRBJ2-5; CDR3nt: TGTGCCAGCAGCTTAGTGGTAGCGGGGGGACAAGAGACCCAGTACTTC; CDR3aa: CASSLVVAGGQETQYF
abundance: once; v_gene: TRBV6-5; d_gene: TRBD1; j_gene: TRBJ2-5; CDR3nt: TGTGCCAGCAGTCCCGGACAGGGGCAAGAGACCCAGTACTTC; CDR3aa: CASSPGQGQETQYF
abundance: .; v_gene: TRBV28; d_gene: .; j_gene: TRBJ2-5; CDR3nt: TGTGCCAGCAAAGACCCACCTAGAGAATACTCCCAAGAGACCCAGTACTTC; CDR3aa: CASKDPPREYSQETQYF
abundance: .; v_gene: TRBV7-2; d_gene: TRBD2; j_gene: TRBJ2-3; CDR3nt: TGTGCCAGCAGCTGGTCACTAGCGGGGGGAAGCACAGATACGCAGTATTTT; CDR3aa: CASSWSLAGGSTDTQYF
abundance: .; v_gene: TRBV18; d_gene: .; j_gene: TRBJ2-6; CDR3nt: TGTGCCAGCTCACCACGGGCCGAAGGGGGGACTGGGGCCAACGTCCTGACTTTC; CDR3aa: CASSPRAEGGTGANVLTF
abundance: once; v_gene: TRBV6-5; d_gene: .; j_gene: TRBJ1-1; CDR3nt: TGTGCCAGCAGCAGGGTTATCACTGAAGCTTTCTTT; CDR3aa: CASSRVITEAFF
abundance: .; v_gene: TRBV4-1; d_gene: .; j_gene: TRBJ1-2; CDR3nt: TGCGCCAGCAGCCAAGATCCCGGGATTTACTATGGCTACACCTTC; CDR3aa: CASSQDPGIYYGYTF
abundance: .; v_gene: TRBV7-2; d_gene: .; j_gene: TRBJ1-2; CDR3nt: TGTGCCAGCAGCTTAGTAGTGGGAGACAGTTACCCTGGCTACACCTTC; CDR3aa: CASSLVVGDSYPGYTF
abundance: .; v_gene: TRBV28; d_gene: .; j_gene: TRBJ1-2; CDR3nt: TGTGCCAGCAGTTCCGACTACAGGGCAGCTAACTATGGCTACACCTTC; CDR3aa: CASSSDYRAANYGYTF
abundance: .; v_gene: TRBV4-3; d_gene: .; j_gene: TRBJ2-3; CDR3nt: TGCGCCAGCAGCGCCTTTAGCGGAGGGGGCACAGATACGCAGTATTTT; CDR3aa: CASSAFSGGGTDTQYF